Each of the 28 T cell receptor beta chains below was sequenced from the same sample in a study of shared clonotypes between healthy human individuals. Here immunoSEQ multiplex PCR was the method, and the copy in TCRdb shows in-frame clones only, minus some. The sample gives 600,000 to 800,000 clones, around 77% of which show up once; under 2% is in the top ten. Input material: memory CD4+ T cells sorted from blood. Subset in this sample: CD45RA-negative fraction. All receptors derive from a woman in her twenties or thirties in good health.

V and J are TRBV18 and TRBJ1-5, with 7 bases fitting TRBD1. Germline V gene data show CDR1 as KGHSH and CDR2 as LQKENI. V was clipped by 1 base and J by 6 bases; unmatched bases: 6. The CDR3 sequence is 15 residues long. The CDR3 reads CASSPREGGSQPQHF. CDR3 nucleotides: TGTGCCAGCTCACCACGGGAAGGGGGCAGTCAGCCCCAGCATTTT.

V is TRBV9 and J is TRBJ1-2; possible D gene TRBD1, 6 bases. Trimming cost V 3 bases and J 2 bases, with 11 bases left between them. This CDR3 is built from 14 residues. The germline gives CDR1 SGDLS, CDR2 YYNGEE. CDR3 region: CASSDSRGNYGYTF. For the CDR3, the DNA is TGTGCCAGCAGCGATAGCAGGGGAAACTATGGCTACACCTTC.

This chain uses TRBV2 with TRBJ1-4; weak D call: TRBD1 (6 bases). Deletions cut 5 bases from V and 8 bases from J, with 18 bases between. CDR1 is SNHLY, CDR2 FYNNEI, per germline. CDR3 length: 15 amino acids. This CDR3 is CASSLRGSEREKLFF. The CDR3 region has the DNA TGTGCCAGCAGTCTCAGGGGATCCGAAAGGGAAAAACTGTTTTTT.

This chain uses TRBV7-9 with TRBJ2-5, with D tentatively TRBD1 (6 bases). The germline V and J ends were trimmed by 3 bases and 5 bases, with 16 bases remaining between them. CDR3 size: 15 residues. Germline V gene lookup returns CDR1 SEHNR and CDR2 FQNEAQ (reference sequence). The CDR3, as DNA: TGTGCCAGCAGCTTTCCCTCGACAGGAAGGGAGACCCAGTACTTC. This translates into CASSFPSTGRETQYF.

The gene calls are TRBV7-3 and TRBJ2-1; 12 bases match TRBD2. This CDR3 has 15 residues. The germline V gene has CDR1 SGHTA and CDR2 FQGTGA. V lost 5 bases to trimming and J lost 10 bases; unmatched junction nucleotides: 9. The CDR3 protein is CASSPGGLAGGEQFF. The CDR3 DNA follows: TGTGCCAGCAGCCCTGGCGGTCTAGCGGGAGGGGAGCAGTTCTTC.

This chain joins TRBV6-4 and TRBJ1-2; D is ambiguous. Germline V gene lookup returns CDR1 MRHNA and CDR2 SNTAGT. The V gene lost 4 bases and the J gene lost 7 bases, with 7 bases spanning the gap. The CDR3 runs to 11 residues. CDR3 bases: TGTGCCAGCAGTGGCCCCCTTGGCTACACCTTC. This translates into CASSGPLGYTF.

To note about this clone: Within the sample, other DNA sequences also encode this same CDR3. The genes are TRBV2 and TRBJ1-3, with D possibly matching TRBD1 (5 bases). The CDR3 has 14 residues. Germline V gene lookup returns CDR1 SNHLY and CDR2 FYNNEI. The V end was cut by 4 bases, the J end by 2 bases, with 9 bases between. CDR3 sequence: CASSGGRAGNTIYF. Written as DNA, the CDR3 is TGTGCCAGCAGTGGGGGCAGGGCTGGAAACACCATATATTTT.

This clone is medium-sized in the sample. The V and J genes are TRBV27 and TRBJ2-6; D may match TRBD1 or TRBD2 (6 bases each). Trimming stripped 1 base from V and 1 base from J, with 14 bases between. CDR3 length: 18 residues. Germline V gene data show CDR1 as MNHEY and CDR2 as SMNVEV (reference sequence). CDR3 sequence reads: CASSLFRGRDSGANVLTF. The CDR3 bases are TGTGCCAGCAGTTTATTTCGGGGGCGCGATTCTGGGGCCAACGTCCTGACTTTC.

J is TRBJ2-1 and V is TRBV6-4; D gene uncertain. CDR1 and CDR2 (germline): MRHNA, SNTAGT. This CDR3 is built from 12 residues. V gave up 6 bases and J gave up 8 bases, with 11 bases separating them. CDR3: CASSQNGHEQFF. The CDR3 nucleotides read TGTGCCAGCAGCCAAAATGGGCATGAGCAGTTCTTC.

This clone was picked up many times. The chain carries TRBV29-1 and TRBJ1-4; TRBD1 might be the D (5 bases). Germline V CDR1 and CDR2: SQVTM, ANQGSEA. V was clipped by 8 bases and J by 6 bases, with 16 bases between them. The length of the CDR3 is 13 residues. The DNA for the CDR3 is TGCAGCACCCGGGAGGGGCCCGATGAAAAACTGTTTTTT. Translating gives CSTREGPDEKLFF.

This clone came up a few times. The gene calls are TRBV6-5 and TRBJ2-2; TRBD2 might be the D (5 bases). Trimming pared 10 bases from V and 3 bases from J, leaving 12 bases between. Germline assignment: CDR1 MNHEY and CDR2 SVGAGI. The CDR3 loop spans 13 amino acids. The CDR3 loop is CATGGNYTGELFF. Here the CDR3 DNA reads TGTGCCACAGGAGGTAATTACACCGGGGAGCTGTTTTTT.

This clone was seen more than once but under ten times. DNA of the CDR3: TGTGCCAGCAGACGGACAGTTGGCAATGAGCAGTTCTTC. Translation gives CASRRTVGNEQFF. The V and J genes are TRBV27 and TRBJ2-1; a possible D gene is TRBD1 (6 bases). This CDR3 has 13 residues. Germline-derived CDR1 and CDR2 are MNHEY and SMNVEV (reference sequence). V was cut by 6 bases and J by 6 bases, with 12 bases left in between.

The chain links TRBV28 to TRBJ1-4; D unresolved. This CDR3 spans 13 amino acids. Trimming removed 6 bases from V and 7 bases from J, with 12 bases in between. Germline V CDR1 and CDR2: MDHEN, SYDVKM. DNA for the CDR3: TGTGCCAGCAGACGCGGGTTAGCTGAAAAACTGTTTTTT. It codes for CASRRGLAEKLFF.

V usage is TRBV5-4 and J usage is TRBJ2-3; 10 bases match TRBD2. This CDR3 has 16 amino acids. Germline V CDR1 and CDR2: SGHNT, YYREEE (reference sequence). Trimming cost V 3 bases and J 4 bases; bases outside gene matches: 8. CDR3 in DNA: TGTGCCAGCAGCTGGGCTAGCGGGAGTGGTGCAGATACGCAGTATTTT. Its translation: CASSWASGSGADTQYF.

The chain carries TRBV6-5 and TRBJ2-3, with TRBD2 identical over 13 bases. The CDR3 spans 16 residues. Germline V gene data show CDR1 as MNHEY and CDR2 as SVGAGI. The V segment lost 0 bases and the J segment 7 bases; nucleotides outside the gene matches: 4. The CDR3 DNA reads TGTGCCAGCAGTTACTCCCGGACTAGCGGGAGAAATACGCAGTATTTT. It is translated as CASSYSRTSGRNTQYF.

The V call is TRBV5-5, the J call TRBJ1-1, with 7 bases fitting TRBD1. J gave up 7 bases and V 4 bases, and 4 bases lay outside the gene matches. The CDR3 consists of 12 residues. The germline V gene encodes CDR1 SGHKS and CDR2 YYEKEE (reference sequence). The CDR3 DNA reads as TGTGCCAGCAGCGCCGGGACAGATGAAGCTTTCTTT. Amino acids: CASSAGTDEAFF.

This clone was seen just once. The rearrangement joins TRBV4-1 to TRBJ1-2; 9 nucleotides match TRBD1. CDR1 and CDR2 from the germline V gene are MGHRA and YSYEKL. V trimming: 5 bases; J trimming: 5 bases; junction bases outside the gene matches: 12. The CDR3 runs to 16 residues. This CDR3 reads CASSGPPQGAKYGYTF. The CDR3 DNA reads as TGCGCCAGCAGCGGCCCACCACAGGGGGCGAAATATGGCTACACCTTC.

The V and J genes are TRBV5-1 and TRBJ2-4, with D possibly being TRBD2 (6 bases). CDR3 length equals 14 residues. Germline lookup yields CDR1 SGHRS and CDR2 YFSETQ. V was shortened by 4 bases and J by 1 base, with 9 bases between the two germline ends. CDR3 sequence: CASSPEGAKNIQYF. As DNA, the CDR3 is TGCGCCAGCAGCCCGGAGGGGGCCAAAAACATTCAGTACTTC.

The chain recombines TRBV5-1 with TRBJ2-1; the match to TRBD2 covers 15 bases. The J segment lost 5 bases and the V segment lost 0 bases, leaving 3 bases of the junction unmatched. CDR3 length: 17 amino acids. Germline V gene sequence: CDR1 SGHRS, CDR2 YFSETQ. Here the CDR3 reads CASSLGRTSGRDNEQFF. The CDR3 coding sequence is TGCGCCAGCAGCTTGGGTCGGACTAGCGGGAGGGACAATGAGCAGTTCTTC.

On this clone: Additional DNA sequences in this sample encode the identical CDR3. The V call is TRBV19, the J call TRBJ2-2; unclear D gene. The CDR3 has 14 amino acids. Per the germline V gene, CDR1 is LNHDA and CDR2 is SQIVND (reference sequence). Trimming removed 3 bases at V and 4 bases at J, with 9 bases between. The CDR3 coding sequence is TGTGCCAGTAGTATCTCAGGAGTCACCGGGGAGCTGTTTTTT. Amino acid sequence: CASSISGVTGELFF.

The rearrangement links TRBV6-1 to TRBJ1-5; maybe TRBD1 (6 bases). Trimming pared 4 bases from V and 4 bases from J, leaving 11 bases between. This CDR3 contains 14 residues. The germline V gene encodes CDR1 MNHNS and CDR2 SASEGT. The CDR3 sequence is CASSGGQLNQPQHF. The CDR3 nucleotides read TGTGCCAGCAGTGGTGGACAGTTAAATCAGCCCCAGCATTTT.

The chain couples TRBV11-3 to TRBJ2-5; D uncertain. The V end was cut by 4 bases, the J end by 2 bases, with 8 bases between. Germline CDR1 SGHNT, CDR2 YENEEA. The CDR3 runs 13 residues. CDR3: CASSSHVQETQYF. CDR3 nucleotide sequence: TGTGCCAGCAGCTCACACGTACAAGAGACCCAGTACTTC.

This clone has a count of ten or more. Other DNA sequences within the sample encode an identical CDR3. The CDR3 coding sequence is TGTGCCTGGATGAAGGAAGAACTAGCCAAAAACATTCAGTACTTC. It yields the protein CAWMKEELAKNIQYF. The chain links TRBV30 to TRBJ2-4; D gene unclear. Germline CDR1 and CDR2: GTSNPN and SVGIG (reference sequence). Trimming took 4 bases from V and 0 from J, leaving 13 bases between them. The CDR3 runs to 15 residues.

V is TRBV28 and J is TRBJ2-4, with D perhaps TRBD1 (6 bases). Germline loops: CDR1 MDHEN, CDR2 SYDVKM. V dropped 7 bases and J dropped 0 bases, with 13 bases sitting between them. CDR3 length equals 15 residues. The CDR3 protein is CASTDRFLAKNIQYF. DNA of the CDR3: TGTGCCAGCACCGACAGGTTCCTAGCCAAAAACATTCAGTACTTC.

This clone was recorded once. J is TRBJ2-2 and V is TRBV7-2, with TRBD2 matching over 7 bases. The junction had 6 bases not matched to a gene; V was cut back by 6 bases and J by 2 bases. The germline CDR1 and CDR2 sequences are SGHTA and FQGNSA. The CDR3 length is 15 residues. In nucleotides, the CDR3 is TGTGCCAGCAGGGGCGGCGGGAGCAACACCGGGGAGCTGTTTTTT. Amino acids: CASRGGGSNTGELFF.

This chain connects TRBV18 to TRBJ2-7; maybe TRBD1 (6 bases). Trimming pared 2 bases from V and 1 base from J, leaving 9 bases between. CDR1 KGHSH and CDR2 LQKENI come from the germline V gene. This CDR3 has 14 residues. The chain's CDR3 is CASSPETGSYEQYF. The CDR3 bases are TGTGCCAGCTCACCAGAGACAGGATCCTACGAGCAGTACTTC.

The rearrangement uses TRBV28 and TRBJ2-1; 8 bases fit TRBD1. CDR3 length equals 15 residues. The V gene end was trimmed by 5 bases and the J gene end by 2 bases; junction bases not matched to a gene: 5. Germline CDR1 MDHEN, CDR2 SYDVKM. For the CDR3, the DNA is TGTGCCAGCAGTAAAACAGGGGGTCCCTACAATGAGCAGTTCTTC. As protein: CASSKTGGPYNEQFF.

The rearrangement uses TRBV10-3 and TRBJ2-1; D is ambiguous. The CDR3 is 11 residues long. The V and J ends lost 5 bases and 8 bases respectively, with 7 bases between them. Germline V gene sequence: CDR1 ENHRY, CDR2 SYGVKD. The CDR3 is CAISSGYEQFF. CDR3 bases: TGTGCCATCAGTTCGGGCTATGAGCAGTTCTTC.